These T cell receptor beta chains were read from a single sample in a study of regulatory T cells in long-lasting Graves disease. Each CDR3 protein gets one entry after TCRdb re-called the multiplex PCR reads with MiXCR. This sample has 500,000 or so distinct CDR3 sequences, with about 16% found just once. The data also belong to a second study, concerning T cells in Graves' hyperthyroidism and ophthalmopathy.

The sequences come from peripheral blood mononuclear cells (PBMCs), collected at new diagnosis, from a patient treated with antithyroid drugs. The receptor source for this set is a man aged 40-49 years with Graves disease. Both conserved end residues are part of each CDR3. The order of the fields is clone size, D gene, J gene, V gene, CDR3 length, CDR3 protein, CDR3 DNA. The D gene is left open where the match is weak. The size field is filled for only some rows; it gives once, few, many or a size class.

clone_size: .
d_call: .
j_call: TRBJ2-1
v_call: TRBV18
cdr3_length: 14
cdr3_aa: CASSPRGRVEEQFF
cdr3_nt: TGTGCCAGCTCACCAAGGGGACGAGTAGAAGAGCAGTTCTTC

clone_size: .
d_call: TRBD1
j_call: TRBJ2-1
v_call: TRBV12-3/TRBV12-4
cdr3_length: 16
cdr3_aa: CASRGIGTGLANEQFF
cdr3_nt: TGTGCCAGCAGGGGGATAGGGACAGGGCTGGCCAATGAGCAGTTCTTC

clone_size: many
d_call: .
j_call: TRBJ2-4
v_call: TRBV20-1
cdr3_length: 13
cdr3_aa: CSAPGLAKNIQYF
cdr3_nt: TGCAGTGCCCCGGGGTTAGCCAAAAACATTCAGTACTTC

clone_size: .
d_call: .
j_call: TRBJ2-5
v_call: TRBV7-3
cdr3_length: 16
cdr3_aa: CASSSRGGRGRETQYF
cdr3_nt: TGTGCCAGCAGCTCCAGGGGGGGGAGGGGCCGGGAGACCCAGTACTTC

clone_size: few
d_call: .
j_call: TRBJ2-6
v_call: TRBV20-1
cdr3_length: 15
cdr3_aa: CSARDPRGGANVLTF
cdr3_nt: TGCAGTGCTAGAGATCCGCGGGGTGGGGCCAACGTCCTGACTTTC

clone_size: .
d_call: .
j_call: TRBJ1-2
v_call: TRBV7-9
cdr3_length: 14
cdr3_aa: CASTLGEEGGGYTF
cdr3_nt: TGTGCCAGCACTTTAGGGGAGGAAGGGGGAGGCTACACCTTC

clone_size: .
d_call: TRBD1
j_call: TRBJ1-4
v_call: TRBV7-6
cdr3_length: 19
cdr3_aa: CASSPRRDRDSATNEKLFF
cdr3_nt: TGTGCCAGCAGCCCCCGCCGGGACAGGGATTCGGCAACTAATGAAAAACTGTTTTTT

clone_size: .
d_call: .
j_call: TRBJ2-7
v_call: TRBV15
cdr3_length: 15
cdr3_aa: CATSSLPRGSYEQYF
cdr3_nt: TGTGCCACCAGCAGCCTCCCCCGGGGATCCTACGAGCAGTACTTC

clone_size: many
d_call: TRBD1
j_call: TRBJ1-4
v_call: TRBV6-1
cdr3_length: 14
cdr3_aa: CASRGTGGGEKLFF
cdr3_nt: TGTGCCAGCAGGGGGACAGGGGGAGGTGAAAAACTGTTTTTT

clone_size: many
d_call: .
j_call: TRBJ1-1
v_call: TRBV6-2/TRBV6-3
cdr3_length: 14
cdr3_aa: CASRDGLLNTEAFF
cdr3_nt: TGTGCCAGCAGGGATGGACTCTTGAACACTGAAGCTTTCTTT

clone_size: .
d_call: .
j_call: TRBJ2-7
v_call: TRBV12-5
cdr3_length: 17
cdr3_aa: CASVTGAPSDRSYEQYF
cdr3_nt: TGTGCTAGTGTTACGGGGGCCCCATCGGACAGATCCTACGAGCAGTACTTC

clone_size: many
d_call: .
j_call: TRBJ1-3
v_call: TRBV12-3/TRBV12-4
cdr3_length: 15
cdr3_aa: CASSLLQAQRNTIYF
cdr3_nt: TGTGCCAGCAGTTTACTACAGGCCCAGAGGAACACCATATATTTT

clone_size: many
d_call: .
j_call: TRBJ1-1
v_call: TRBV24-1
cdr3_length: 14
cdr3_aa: CATSDRGGVTEAFF
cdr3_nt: TGTGCCACCAGTGACCGGGGTGGGGTCACTGAAGCTTTCTTT

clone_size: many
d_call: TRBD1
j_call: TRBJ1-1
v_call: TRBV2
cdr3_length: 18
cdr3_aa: CASSEEAGPRTGLEEAFF
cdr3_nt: TGTGCCAGCAGTGAAGAGGCGGGGCCCCGGACAGGGCTAGAGGAAGCTTTCTTT